The rows below give T cell receptor beta chains drawn from one sample of a study of blood T cell repertoires in COVID-19. Some clones are missing from TCRdb's copy, which holds only in-frame ones; the method was immunoSEQ multiplex PCR. The sample records about 49,000 clones, 85% to 90% being singletons. Sequenced material: peripheral blood. The receptors shown here come from a man aged 40-55 years with active COVID-19. CDR3s include the opening cysteine and the closing phenylalanine or tryptophan. The size field is filled for only some rows; it gives once, few, many or a size class.

V	J	size	CDR3
TRBV11-1	TRBJ2-4	.	CASSLDRAGNIQYF
TRBV27	TRBJ1-2	once	CASSMTRDSYGYTF
TRBV5-6	TRBJ2-1	.	CASSPHGGTYNEQFF
TRBV5-4	TRBJ2-3	.	CASSLVGERIDTDTQYF
TRBV19	TRBJ1-1	.	CASSAGVTEAFF
TRBV19	TRBJ2-5	.	CASSIDWTISGRDQETQYF
TRBV6-5	TRBJ2-5	.	CASSRAGGETQYF
TRBV7-9	TRBJ1-3	.	CASSPSGNTIYF
TRBV11-2	TRBJ1-1	.	CASSRRTGMATEAFF
TRBV5-1	TRBJ1-2	.	CASSPSGGVNYGYTF
TRBV27	TRBJ2-1	hyperexpanded	CASSWTSGSPYNEQFF
TRBV2	TRBJ1-2	once	CASSAGTGKYGYTF
TRBV27	TRBJ2-7	.	CASRKRGYEQYF
TRBV5-1	TRBJ1-1	.	CASSLGGPGSTEAFF
TRBV24-1	TRBJ2-1	.	CATSDHGSMGVNEQFF
TRBV7-9	TRBJ1-1	.	CASSSQGSPEAFF
TRBV5-1	TRBJ1-2	.	CASSLEGRGPRGYTF
TRBV18	TRBJ1-2	.	CASSLTDSFRGYTF
TRBV28	TRBJ2-7	.	CASSLSRPTGTVYEQYF
TRBV19	TRBJ2-2	few	CASNQGLAGPGTGELFF
TRBV19	TRBJ1-1	once	CASSLRQGGSNTEAFF
TRBV29-1	TRBJ2-1	.	CSVEEGFRTAYNEQFF
TRBV27	TRBJ1-6	.	CASRRGNGRSPLHF
TRBV7-2	TRBJ2-1	few	CASSPSLGRNYNEQFF
TRBV11-2	TRBJ2-2	.	CASSLLAGSTGELFF
TRBV6-1	TRBJ1-2	.	CASSESNRLQGLGYTF
TRBV27	TRBJ1-4	.	CASRSAGAGEKLFF
TRBV19	TRBJ2-7	once	CASSIGTSGRMYF
TRBV2	TRBJ2-3	.	CASIQSRTSGRADTQYF
TRBV27	TRBJ2-7	.	CASSQGLAKEQYF
TRBV5-1	TRBJ1-3	once	CASSLAARGTIYF
TRBV27	TRBJ2-5	.	CASSRGLAGGLQETQYF
TRBV28	TRBJ2-3	once	CASREGGRTDTQYF
TRBV3-1/TRBV3-2	TRBJ2-3	.	CASSRAGLTDTQYF
TRBV27	TRBJ2-3	.	CASNPGTSGSSTQYF
TRBV28	TRBJ1-4	.	CASSLFPFTGFNEKLFF
TRBV5-4	TRBJ2-3	few	CASSSPTPTTDTQYF
TRBV10-3	TRBJ2-6	.	CAIRHLSSGANVLTF
TRBV28	TRBJ2-7	.	CASSLFSVPYEQYF
TRBV19	TRBJ2-7	once	CASSATRPLVGFEQYF
TRBV11-2	TRBJ2-1	.	CASSFIRLAGGGNEQFF
TRBV9	TRBJ2-7	.	CASSAGTSGPYEQYF
TRBV27	TRBJ2-3	once	CASSFQLKGADTQYF
TRBV5-5	TRBJ1-3	.	CASSWTAASGNTIYF
TRBV16	TRBJ1-1	.	CASSPSKGGLDTEAFF
TRBV29-1	TRBJ1-1	.	CSAVATGNTEAFF
TRBV10-3	TRBJ2-7	.	CAISVGLREQYF
TRBV28	TRBJ1-2	.	CASSHGGAHGYGYTF
TRBV6-1	TRBJ2-5	few	CASSELAGAQETQYF
TRBV18	TRBJ1-2	.	CASSPPSGFGYTF
TRBV7-2	TRBJ2-1	.	CASSSLAGFRDEQFF
TRBV7-3	TRBJ2-3	.	CASSLGGTASTDTQYF
TRBV18	TRBJ1-5	few	CASSPGFYSNQPQHF
TRBV18	TRBJ1-1	once	CASSPTQGSGTEAFF